This T cell receptor beta chain was sequenced during a study of Graves' ophthalmopathy and Graves' hyperthyroidism. RNA transcripts served as template for amplifying TCR beta CDR3 sequences. HTBI primers served in a first-round RT-PCR, which a second-round multiplex PCR followed. Using its own MiXCR run on the multiplex PCR reads, TCRdb lists one record per CDR3 protein. The data contain about 480,000 distinct CDR3 sequences, approximately 15% of them seen just once; the ten biggest clones take up roughly 9.8%. The table lists this clonotype with many counts. The CDR3 covers 16 residues. Germline V lookup: CDR1 MNHEY, CDR2 SVGAGI. V was pared by 7 bases and J by 7 bases, with 25 bases between.

This clonotype was obtained from a woman aged 25 to 39 with Graves' ophthalmopathy. The chain employs TRBV6-5 and TRBJ1-2; D perhaps matches TRBD1 (6 bases). The source material was blood. The CDR3 is CASISRDNRPGGGYTF. CDR3 sequence (DNA): TGTGCCAGCATTTCCCGGGACAATCGTCCTGGAGGTGGCTACACCTTC.